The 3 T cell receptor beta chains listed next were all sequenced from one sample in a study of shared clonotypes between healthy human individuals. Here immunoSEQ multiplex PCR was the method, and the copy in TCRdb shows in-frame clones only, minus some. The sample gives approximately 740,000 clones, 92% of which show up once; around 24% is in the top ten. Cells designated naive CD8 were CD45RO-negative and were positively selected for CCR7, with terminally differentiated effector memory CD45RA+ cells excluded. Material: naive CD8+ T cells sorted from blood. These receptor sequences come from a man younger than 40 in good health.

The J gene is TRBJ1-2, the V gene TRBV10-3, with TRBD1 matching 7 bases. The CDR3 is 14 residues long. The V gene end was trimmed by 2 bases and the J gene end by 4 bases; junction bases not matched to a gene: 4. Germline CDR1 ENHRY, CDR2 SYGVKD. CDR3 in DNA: TGTGCCATCAGTGAGGCCGGGACAGTCTATGGCTACACCTTC. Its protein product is CAISEAGTVYGYTF.

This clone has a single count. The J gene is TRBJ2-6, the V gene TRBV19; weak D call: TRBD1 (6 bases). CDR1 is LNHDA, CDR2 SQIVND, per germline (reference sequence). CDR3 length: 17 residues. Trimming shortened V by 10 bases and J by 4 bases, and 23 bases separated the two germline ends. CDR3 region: CAISGGYPGLGANVLTF. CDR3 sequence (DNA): TGTGCCATAAGTGGGGGCTACCCCGGACTCGGGGCCAACGTCCTGACTTTC.

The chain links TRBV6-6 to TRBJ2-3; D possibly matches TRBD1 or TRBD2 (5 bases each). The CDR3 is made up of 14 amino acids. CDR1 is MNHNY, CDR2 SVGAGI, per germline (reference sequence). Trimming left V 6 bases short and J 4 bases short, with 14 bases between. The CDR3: CASSLLVGADTQYF. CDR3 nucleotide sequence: TGTGCCAGCAGCCTACTAGTGGGGGCAGATACGCAGTATTTT.